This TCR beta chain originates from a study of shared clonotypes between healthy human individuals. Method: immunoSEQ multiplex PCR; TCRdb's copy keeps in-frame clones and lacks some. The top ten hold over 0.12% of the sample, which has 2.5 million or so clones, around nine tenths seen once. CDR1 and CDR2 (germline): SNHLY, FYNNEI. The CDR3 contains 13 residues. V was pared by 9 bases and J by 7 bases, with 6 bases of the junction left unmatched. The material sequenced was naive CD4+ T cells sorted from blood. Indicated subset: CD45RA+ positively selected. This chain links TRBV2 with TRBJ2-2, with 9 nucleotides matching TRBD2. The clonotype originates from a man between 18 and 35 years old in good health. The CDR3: CASSGRIDGELFF. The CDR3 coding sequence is TGTGCCAGTAGCGGGAGAATTGACGGGGAGCTGTTTTTT.